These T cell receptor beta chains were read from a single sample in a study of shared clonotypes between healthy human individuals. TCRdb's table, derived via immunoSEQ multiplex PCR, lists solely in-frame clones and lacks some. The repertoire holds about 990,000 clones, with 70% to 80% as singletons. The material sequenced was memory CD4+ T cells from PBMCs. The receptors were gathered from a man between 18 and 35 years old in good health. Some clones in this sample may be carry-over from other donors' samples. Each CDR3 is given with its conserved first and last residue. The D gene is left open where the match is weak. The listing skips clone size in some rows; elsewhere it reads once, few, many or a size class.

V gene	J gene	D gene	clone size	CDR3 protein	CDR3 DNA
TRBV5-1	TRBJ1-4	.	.	CASSPGTTNEKLFF	TGCGCCAGCAGCCCCGGGACAACTAATGAAAAACTGTTTTTT
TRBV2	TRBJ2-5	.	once	CASRGEVETQYF	TGTGCCAGCAGGGGGGAGGTGGAGACCCAGTACTTC
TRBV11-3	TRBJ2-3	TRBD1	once	CASSIGQGSDTQYF	TGTGCCAGCAGCATCGGACAGGGTTCGGATACGCAGTATTTT
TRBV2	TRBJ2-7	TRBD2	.	CASKREGGDEQYF	TGTGCCAGCAAAAGGGAGGGAGGCGACGAGCAGTACTTC
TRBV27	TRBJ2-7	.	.	CASGEQYF	TGTGCCAGCGGTGAGCAGTACTTC
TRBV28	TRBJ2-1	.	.	CASSLRPRGEQFF	TGTGCCAGCAGTTTACGCCCCAGGGGTGAGCAGTTCTTC
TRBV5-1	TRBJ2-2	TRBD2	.	CASSWLAGAPGELFF	TGCGCCAGCAGCTGGCTAGCGGGAGCACCCGGGGAGCTGTTTTTT
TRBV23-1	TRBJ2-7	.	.	CASSQSWENSYEQYF	TGCGCCAGCAGTCAATCTTGGGAGAACTCCTACGAGCAGTACTTC
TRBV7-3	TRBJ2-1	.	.	CASSSTRHGYNEQFF	TGTGCCAGCAGCTCCACGAGACACGGGTATAATGAGCAGTTCTTC
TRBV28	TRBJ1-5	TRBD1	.	CASSGTGFQPQHF	TGTGCCAGCAGTGGGACAGGGTTCCAGCCCCAGCATTTT
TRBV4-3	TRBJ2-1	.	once	CASSQDSWGSSYNEQFF	TGCGCCAGCAGCCAAGATTCGTGGGGGAGCTCCTACAATGAGCAGTTCTTC
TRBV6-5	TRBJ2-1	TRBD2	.	CASEHSGLQFF	TGTGCCAGCGAACATAGCGGGTTGCAGTTCTTC
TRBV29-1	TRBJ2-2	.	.	CSVEWGAGTGELFF	TGCAGCGTTGAATGGGGAGCTGGTACCGGGGAGCTGTTTTTT
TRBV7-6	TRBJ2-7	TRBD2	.	CASSPGLAGAGSYEQYF	TGTGCCAGCAGTCCGGGACTAGCGGGAGCGGGCTCCTACGAGCAGTACTTC
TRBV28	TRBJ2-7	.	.	CASSLGQGGYEQYF	TGTGCCAGCAGTTTAGGGCAGGGAGGATACGAGCAGTACTTC
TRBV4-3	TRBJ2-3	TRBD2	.	CASSQSTGTTKTDTQYF	TGCGCCAGCAGCCAAAGCACCGGGACTACGAAGACAGATACGCAGTATTTT
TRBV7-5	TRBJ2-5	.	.	CVRSPGGSETQYF	TGTGTCAGAAGCCCCGGGGGAAGCGAGACCCAGTACTTC
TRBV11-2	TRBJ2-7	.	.	CASSPPRPREYEQYF	TGTGCCAGCAGCCCACCCCGCCCTAGAGAGTACGAGCAGTACTTC
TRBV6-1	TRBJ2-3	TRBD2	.	CASSGFAGEGLDTQYF	TGTGCCAGCAGTGGGTTTGCGGGGGAGGGCCTAGATACGCAGTATTTT
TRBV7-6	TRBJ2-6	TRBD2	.	CASSPWGGTAGANVLTF	TGTGCCAGCAGCCCCTGGGGGGGGACGGCTGGGGCCAACGTCCTGACTTTC
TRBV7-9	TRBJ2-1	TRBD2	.	CASSPRGELGNEQFF	TGTGCCAGCAGCCCTCGGGGGGAGCTGGGAAATGAGCAGTTCTTC
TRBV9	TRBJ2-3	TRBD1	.	CASSASDRGHTQYF	TGTGCCAGCAGCGCGTCGGACAGGGGGCATACGCAGTATTTT
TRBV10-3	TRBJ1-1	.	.	CATTVGPNTEAFF	TGTGCCACTACCGTGGGCCCGAACACTGAAGCTTTCTTT
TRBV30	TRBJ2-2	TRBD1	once	CAWSVRDRDTGELFF	TGTGCCTGGAGTGTACGGGACAGGGACACCGGGGAGCTGTTTTTT
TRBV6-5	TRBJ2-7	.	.	CASSYRFDSYEQYF	TGTGCCAGCAGTTACAGATTCGACTCCTACGAGCAGTACTTC
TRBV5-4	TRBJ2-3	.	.	CASSLVLASTDTQYF	TGTGCCAGCAGCTTGGTCCTAGCGTCTACAGATACGCAGTATTTT
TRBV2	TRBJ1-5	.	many	CASSPAPRTPQHF	TGTGCCAGCAGCCCCGCCCCCCGCACGCCCCAGCATTTT
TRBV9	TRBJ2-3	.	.	CASSAAQAGPDTQYF	TGTGCCAGCAGCGCAGCACAGGCGGGCCCAGATACGCAGTATTTT
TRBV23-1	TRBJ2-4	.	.	CASSLSTTSSNSKNIQYF	TGCGCCAGCAGTCTTTCTACGACCTCTAGCAACTCCAAAAACATTCAGTACTTC
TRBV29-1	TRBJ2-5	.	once	CSVVKGHLETQYF	TGCAGCGTTGTAAAGGGGCACCTAGAGACCCAGTACTTC
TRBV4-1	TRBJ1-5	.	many	CASSQDLSRGWQPQHF	TGCGCCAGCAGCCAAGATTTAAGCAGGGGTTGGCAGCCCCAGCATTTT
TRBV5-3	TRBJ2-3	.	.	CARSPASYSTEIISTDTQYF	TGTGCCAGAAGCCCCGCATCATATTCGACAGAGATTATTAGCACAGATACGCAGTATTTT
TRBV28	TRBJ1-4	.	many	CASSYGTQFNEKLFF	TGTGCCAGCAGCTATGGGACGCAATTTAATGAAAAACTGTTTTTT
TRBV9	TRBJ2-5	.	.	CASSKTLDQETQYF	TGTGCCAGCAGTAAAACGTTGGACCAAGAGACCCAGTACTTC
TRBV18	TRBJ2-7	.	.	CASSPTTADYEQYF	TGTGCCAGCTCACCGACTACGGCGGACTACGAGCAGTACTTC
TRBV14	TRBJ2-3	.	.	CASSQGRLTDTQYF	TGTGCCAGCAGCCAAGGACGCCTCACAGATACGCAGTATTTT
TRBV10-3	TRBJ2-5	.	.	CAIRGEGSLSQETQYF	TGTGCCATCAGGGGGGAAGGGAGTTTAAGCCAAGAGACCCAGTACTTC
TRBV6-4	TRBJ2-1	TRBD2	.	CASSDSGGRDEQFF	TGTGCCAGCAGTGACTCAGGCGGGAGGGACGAGCAGTTCTTC
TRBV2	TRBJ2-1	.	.	CASTRVPGEQFF	TGTGCCAGCACCAGGGTACCGGGTGAGCAGTTCTTC
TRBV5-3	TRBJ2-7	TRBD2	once	CARNPGTRSHEQYF	TGTGCCAGAAATCCCGGGACTAGGTCCCACGAGCAGTACTTC
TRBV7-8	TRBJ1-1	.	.	CASSVQVNTEAFF	TGTGCCAGCAGCGTTCAGGTAAACACTGAAGCTTTCTTT
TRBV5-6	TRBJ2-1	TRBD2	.	CASSPGTNSYNEQFF	TGTGCCAGCAGCCCCGGGACTAACTCCTACAATGAGCAGTTCTTC
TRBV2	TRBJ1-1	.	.	CASSKGVEIEAFF	TGTGCCAGCAGTAAGGGGGTCGAAATTGAAGCTTTCTTT
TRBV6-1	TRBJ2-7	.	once	CASSEQGSSYEQYF	TGTGCCAGCAGTGAACAGGGGAGCTCCTACGAGCAGTACTTC
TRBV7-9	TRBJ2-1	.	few	CASTSRAGVGGKQFF	TGTGCCAGCACCAGCCGTGCTGGAGTCGGGGGCAAGCAGTTCTTC
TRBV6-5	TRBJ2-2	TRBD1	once	CASRVGGVDTGELFF	TGTGCCAGCAGAGTAGGGGGCGTGGACACCGGGGAGCTGTTTTTT